This passage covers 29 T cell receptor beta chains from one sample sequenced in a study of spatial heterogeneity in lung cancer. Noted time point: sample taken at primary tumor resection. MiXCR, applied by TCRdb to the 5' RACE reads, yields one record per CDR3 protein. The sample contains 2,600 or so distinct CDR3 sequences, more than 1.5% of which appear only once. Sequenced material: normal lung tissue next to the tumor, taken at surgery. All receptors come from a male donor with early-stage non-small cell lung cancer.

In this sample, this clonotype turned up a few times. V is TRBV12-3 or TRBV12-4 and J is TRBJ2-7, with D possibly matching TRBD1 (6 bases). The length of the CDR3 is 14 residues. V was clipped by 6 bases and J by 4 bases, with 16 bases between them. The CDR3 DNA sequence: TGTGCCAGCAGATCCGGGACACAAAGTTACGAGCAGTACTTC. Its translation: CASRSGTQSYEQYF.

Worth noting for this clonotype: One end of the junction fails to match germline, which may point to a read error. V gene TRBV6-5 combines with J gene TRBJ1-2; 7 bases are shared with TRBD1. The CDR3 is made up of 15 amino acids. Germline CDR1 is MNHEY and CDR2 is SVGAGI. CDR3 DNA: TGTGCCAGCAGTTACTCGTTACGAGGGGGCCAGGGCGACAACTTC. Protein product: CASSYSLRGGQGDNF.

This clonotype came up many times. This chain uses TRBV7-8 with TRBJ2-6; 7 bases are shared with TRBD1. The CDR3 runs to 17 residues. Germline assignment: CDR1 SGHVS and CDR2 FQNEAQ. The trim removed 2 bases at V and 2 bases at J, leaving 6 bases unmatched. The CDR3 sequence is CASSLPTGATGANVLTF. CDR3 DNA sequence: TGTGCCAGCAGCTTACCCACAGGGGCAACTGGGGCCAACGTCCTGACTTTC. Variable domain in full (rest from reference TRBV7-8 and TRBJ2-6): GAGVSQSPRYKVAKRGQDVALRCDPISGHVSLFWYQQALGQGPEFLTYFQNEAQLDKSGLPSDRFFAERPEGSVSTLKIQRTQQEDSAVYLCASSLPTGATGANVLTFGAGSRLTVL.

This clonotype is medium-sized within its sample. This chain joins TRBV4-2 and TRBJ2-5; 8 nucleotides match TRBD2. Germline CDR1 is LGHNA and CDR2 is YNFKEQ. CDR3 length: 14 amino acids. V dropped 4 bases and J dropped 5; count of bases not matched to a gene: 6. In DNA, the CDR3 is TGTGCCAGCAGCCCCCGGGAGCGGGGGGAGACCCAGTACTTC. It yields the protein CASSPRERGETQYF.

By share, this clonotype counts as large. The chain is built from TRBV6-1 and TRBJ1-2; D not resolved. Trimming stripped 2 bases from V and 1 base from J, with 5 bases between. Germline V gene lookup returns CDR1 MNHNS and CDR2 SASEGT. The CDR3 has 13 residues. The CDR3 protein is CASSELNNYGYTF. In DNA, the CDR3 is TGTGCCAGCAGTGAACTCAATAACTATGGCTACACCTTC.

This clonotype was counted many times. This chain links TRBV5-6 with TRBJ2-7, with 12 nucleotides matching TRBD2. CDR1 SGHDT and CDR2 YYEEEE come from the germline V gene. V gave up 2 bases and J gave up 0 bases; unmatched junction bases: 6. This CDR3 region has 17 residues. The CDR3 bases are TGTGCCAGCAGCTTTAGGACTAGCGGGGTTAGCTCCTACGAGCAGTACTTC. This sequence encodes CASSFRTSGVSSYEQYF. The full variable domain, rest sourced from reference TRBV5-6 and TRBJ2-7, is DAGVTQSPTHLIKTRGQQVTLRCSPKSGHDTVSWYQQALGQGPQFIFQYYEEEERQRGNFPDRFSGHQFPNYSSELNVNALLLGDSALYLCASSFRTSGVSSYEQYFGPGTRLTVT.

At least ten counts were recorded for this clonotype. The V and J genes are TRBV6-1 and TRBJ1-2, with 10 bases identical to TRBD1. CDR1 is MNHNS, CDR2 SASEGT, per germline. The CDR3 is 15 amino acids. V was clipped by 2 bases and J by 4 bases; unmatched bases: 4. CDR3 in amino acids: CASSERTGGGYGYTF. Here the CDR3 DNA reads TGTGCCAGCAGTGAACGGACAGGGGGAGGCTATGGCTACACCTTC.

Many counts were recorded for this clonotype. The rearrangement links TRBV27 to TRBJ1-5; possibly TRBD1 for D (5 bases). V was trimmed by 0 bases and J by 2 bases, leaving 14 bases between them. The CDR3 sequence is 17 residues long. Germline CDR1 and CDR2: MNHEY and SMNVEV (reference sequence). CDR3 sequence (DNA): TGTGCCAGCAGTTTATCATCAACCGGCAGGGGCAATCAGCCCCAGCATTTT. This translates into CASSLSSTGRGNQPQHF.

This clonotype is large in the sample. V and J are TRBV6-1 and TRBJ1-5; 9 positions agree with TRBD1. Germline CDR1 is MNHNS and CDR2 is SASEGT. The CDR3 totals 16 residues. Unmatched junction bases numbered 9, after V lost 6 bases and J lost 3 bases. The CDR3 loop is CASRPMRQGDNQPQHF. DNA of the CDR3: TGTGCCAGCAGACCCATGCGACAGGGGGACAATCAGCCCCAGCATTTT.

This clonotype counts as medium-sized. CDR3 sequence (DNA): TGCAGCTTGAACTCAAACACTGAAGCTTTCTTT. This codes for CSLNSNTEAFF. This chain uses TRBV29-1 with TRBJ1-1; D unresolved. Germline-derived CDR1 and CDR2 are SQVTM and ANQGSEA. V lost 8 bases and J 2 bases, leaving 9 bases between the germline ends. The CDR3 consists of 11 residues.

This clonotype was observed many times. The rearrangement uses TRBV20-1 and TRBJ2-7; 8 nucleotides match TRBD1. CDR1 DFQATT and CDR2 SNEGSKA come from the germline V gene (reference sequence). The ends lost 2 bases at V and 4 bases at J; junction bases unmatched: 13. CDR3 length equals 16 residues. CDR3 DNA: TGCAGTGCTAGACCTTGGGGGAGGACAGGGTCGTACGAGCAGTACTTC. It encodes CSARPWGRTGSYEQYF.

This clonotype is large in the sample. This rearrangement joins TRBV2 to TRBJ1-3; 8 bases align to TRBD1. V trimming: 9 bases; J trimming: 0 bases; junction bases outside the gene matches: 4. This CDR3 has 14 amino acids. The germline V gene has CDR1 SNHLY and CDR2 FYNNEI. The DNA of the CDR3 is TGTGCCAGATCGACAGGGGACTCTGGAAACACCATATATTTT. This sequence encodes CARSTGDSGNTIYF.

This clonotype was seen repeatedly, ten times or more. A much larger clone differs by one base, so this may be a read error. The V and J genes are TRBV3-1 and TRBJ1-2, with D unresolved. The CDR3 extends over 13 amino acids. The germline gives CDR1 LGHDT, CDR2 YNNKEL (reference sequence). Written as DNA, the CDR3 is TGTGCCAGCAGCCAGAGGCACAGCTCTGGCTACAACTTC. This translates into CASSQRHSSGYNF.

There are many counts of this clonotype. A much larger clone is a single base away; this may be a read error. The chain couples TRBV6-1 to TRBJ1-2, with D unclear. V gave up 2 bases and J gave up 1 base, with 5 bases separating them. The germline V gene has CDR1 MNHNS and CDR2 SASEGT. The CDR3 consists of 13 residues. CDR3 DNA: TGTGCCAGCAGTGAACGCAATAACTATGGCTACACCTTC. It yields the protein CASSERNNYGYTF.

CDR3 region: CASSLLPPGQGNEQYF. CDR3 DNA sequence: TGCGCCAGCAGCCTTCTCCCTCCGGGACAGGGCAACGAGCAGTACTTC. This chain joins TRBV4-1 and TRBJ2-7; TRBD1 aligns across 9 bases. The CDR3 runs to 16 residues. Per germline, CDR1 MGHRA and CDR2 YSYEKL. V lost 4 bases and J lost 5; bases outside the gene matches: 12.

In its sample, this clonotype is medium-sized. This chain links TRBV24-1 with TRBJ2-2, with D possibly TRBD1 on 6 matching bases. V lost 0 bases and J 5 bases, leaving 12 bases between the germline ends. The germline gives CDR1 KGHDR, CDR2 SFDVKD. The CDR3 length is 16 residues. The CDR3, as DNA: TGTGCCACCAGTGATTTGGACAACAGGGATACCGGGGAGCTGTTTTTT. It specifies CATSDLDNRDTGELFF.

The CDR3 DNA is TGTGCCAGCAGCTCCTGGCGCGGGGGGCATGAGACCCAGTACTTC. As protein: CASSSWRGGHETQYF. This chain links TRBV7-2 with TRBJ2-5, with 8 positions matching TRBD2. From germline, CDR1 is SGHTA and CDR2 FQGNSA. The CDR3 totals 15 residues. Trimming removed 4 bases from V and 5 bases from J; junction bases left unmatched: 9.

This clonotype was picked up many times. The chain joins TRBV9 to TRBJ2-1; the match to TRBD2 covers 8 bases. The CDR3 runs to 15 residues. Germline CDR1 SGDLS, CDR2 YYNGEE. J lost 6 bases, V lost 3 bases, and 8 bases had no gene match. CDR3 residues: CASSAISGEVNEQFF. The DNA for the CDR3 is TGTGCCAGCAGCGCGATTAGCGGGGAGGTCAATGAGCAGTTCTTC.

This clonotype is medium-sized by share. This chain links TRBV2 with TRBJ1-4, with 10 bases identical to TRBD1. The CDR3 contains 14 residues. CDR1 SNHLY and CDR2 FYNNEI come from the germline V gene. J lost 7 bases, V lost 7 bases, and 6 bases had no gene match. The CDR3 sequence is CASNRQGATEKLFF. The DNA of the CDR3 is TGTGCCAGCAACAGACAGGGGGCAACTGAAAAACTGTTTTTT.

This clonotype counts as medium-sized (0.01 to 0.1%). The rearrangement joins TRBV2 to TRBJ2-3; D gene uncertain. V was trimmed by 3 bases and J by 9 bases, leaving 7 bases between them. From germline, CDR1 is SNHLY and CDR2 FYNNEI. The CDR3 loop spans 11 amino acids. The CDR3 spells CASSDAQTQYF. The CDR3 bases are TGTGCCAGCAGTGACGCGCAGACGCAGTATTTT.

This clonotype occurred many times. The genes are TRBV28 and TRBJ1-1; 7 nucleotides line up with TRBD1. This CDR3 is built from 14 residues. V was clipped by 6 bases and J by 1 base; unmatched bases: 5. Germline V CDR1 and CDR2: MDHEN, SYDVKM. The CDR3 here is CASRTGDRNTEAFF. For the CDR3, the DNA is TGTGCCAGCAGAACAGGGGATCGGAACACTGAAGCTTTCTTT.

This clonotype rates as large. This chain connects TRBV7-2 to TRBJ2-3; D remains unclear. The ends were cut back, 6 bases at V and 1 base at J, with 11 bases in the middle. Germline CDR1 and CDR2: SGHTA and FQGNSA. CDR3 length: 14 amino acids. CDR3 bases: TGTGCCAGCAGTACAGCCTTGGGCACAGATACGCAGTATTTT. Translating gives CASSTALGTDTQYF.

This clonotype is termed medium-sized. The chain is built from TRBV10-3 and TRBJ2-7, with D maybe TRBD1 (6 bases). V lost 3 bases, J lost 5 bases, and 20 bases lay in between. The CDR3 length is 16 residues. Germline V gives CDR1 ENHRY, CDR2 SYGVKD. CDR3 protein: CAISDSRGIKSDEQYF. The CDR3 coding sequence is TGTGCCATCAGTGACTCGAGGGGGATTAAGTCCGACGAGCAGTACTTC.

Relative to its sample, this clonotype is large. The gene calls are TRBV11-2 and TRBJ2-4; D call uncertain. V lost 4 bases and J 2 bases, leaving 9 bases between the germline ends. The CDR3 length is 14 residues. Germline values: CDR1 SGHAT, CDR2 FQNNGV. Here the CDR3 reads CASSSMRTKNIQYF. In nucleotides, the CDR3 is TGTGCCAGCAGCTCCATGAGGACCAAAAACATTCAGTACTTC. Looking up the rest from reference TRBV11-2 and TRBJ2-4 gives the full variable domain: EAGVAQSPRYKIIEKRQSVAFWCNPISGHATLYWYQQILGQGPKLLIQFQNNGVVDDSQLPKDRFSAERLKGVDSTLKIQPAKLEDSAVYLCASSSMRTKNIQYFGAGTRLSVL.

Relative to its sample, this clonotype is medium-sized. This rearrangement joins TRBV29-1 to TRBJ2-2; D unresolved. Between the trimmed V and J ends, which lost 2 bases and 0 bases, there was a span of 4 bases. CDR1 is SQVTM and CDR2 is ANQGSEA in the germline V gene. This CDR3 is built from 13 residues. CDR3: CSVEQPNTGELFF. The DNA for the CDR3 is TGCAGCGTTGAACAGCCGAACACCGGGGAGCTGTTTTTT.

This clonotype was recorded at least ten times. V and J are TRBV29-1 and TRBJ2-1; 12 bases are shared with TRBD2. The trim removed 0 bases at V and 4 bases at J, leaving 10 bases unmatched. The CDR3 is made up of 18 amino acids. From germline, CDR1 is SQVTM and CDR2 ANQGSEA. The CDR3 here is CSVEDQGLAGGVYNEQFF. In nucleotides, the CDR3 is TGCAGCGTTGAAGATCAGGGTCTAGCGGGGGGGGTATACAATGAGCAGTTCTTC.

This clonotype is labeled as medium-sized (0.01 to 0.1%). The J gene is TRBJ2-2, the V gene TRBV27, with D hard to call. The germline CDR1 and CDR2 sequences are MNHEY and SMNVEV (reference sequence). The CDR3 consists of 11 residues. The V and J ends lost 3 bases and 7 bases respectively, with 3 bases between them. CDR3 in amino acids: CASSFCGELFF. CDR3 bases: TGTGCCAGCAGTTTTTGCGGGGAGCTGTTTTTT.

In its sample, this clonotype was seen many times. V and J are TRBV29-1 and TRBJ2-3; D is possibly TRBD1 (5 bases). V lost 8 bases, J lost 1 base, and 16 bases lay in between. Germline values: CDR1 SQVTM, CDR2 ANQGSEA. CDR3 length: 14 amino acids. The CDR3 DNA reads TGCAGCATTAGAAAGGCAGGGCGCACAGATACGCAGTATTTT. It encodes CSIRKAGRTDTQYF.

The sample holds many counts of this clonotype. The gene calls are TRBV13 and TRBJ2-5; 10 nucleotides align to TRBD2. The CDR3 runs 16 residues. Trimming at V came to 4 bases and at J to 6 bases, leaving 11 bases not matched to a gene. Germline V gives CDR1 PRHDT, CDR2 FYEKMQ (reference sequence). This chain's CDR3 is CASSSPGSGGAKTQYF. The CDR3 DNA reads TGTGCCAGCAGCTCCCCAGGGAGCGGGGGGGCAAAGACCCAGTACTTC. Together with reference TRBV13 and TRBJ2-5, the CDR3 gives the full variable domain: AAGVIQSPRHLIKEKRETATLKCYPIPRHDTVYWYQQGPGQDPQFLISFYEKMQSDKGSIPDRFSAQQFSDYHSELNMSSLELGDSALYFCASSSPGSGGAKTQYFGPGTRLLVL.